This T cell receptor (beta chain) was sequenced during a study of tumor T cells in aggressive B-cell lymphoma. The V and J ends lost 9 bases and 6 bases respectively, with 15 bases between them. This CDR3 spans 13 amino acids. CDR1 is LNHDA and CDR2 is SQIVND in the germline V gene (reference sequence). The table came from immunoSEQ multiplex PCR; TCRdb's copy has only in-frame clones and leaves some out. The table shows a few thousand clones, with 94% occurring only once. The gene calls are TRBV19 and TRBJ2-1; D gene unclear. The sequencing input was tumor tissue. The TCR comes from an adult with diffuse large B cell lymphoma. This CDR3 reads CASSPMASNEQFF. DNA for the CDR3: TGTGCCAGCTCCCCGATGGCATCCAATGAGCAGTTCTTC.